This is a list of T cell receptor beta chains from one sample in a study of PD-1 blockade in classical Hodgkin lymphoma. Repertoires were generated with immunoSEQ multiplex PCR, while TCRdb's copy carries only in-frame clones and drops some. The sample contains 20,000 to 25,000 clones, over 75% of which appear only once. The starting material was CD4+ T cells from blood, obtained before the fourth cycle of nivolumab. Receptor source: a human donor with classical Hodgkin lymphoma. CDR3s include the opening cysteine and the closing phenylalanine or tryptophan. A D gene is named only where the DNA matches it firmly. The size field is filled for only some rows; it gives once, few, many or a size class.

d_call	v_call	cdr3_length	clone_size	j_call	cdr3_aa	cdr3_nt
TRBD1	TRBV6-6	14	-	TRBJ2-7	CASSLRDRDHEQYF	TGTGCCAGCAGTTTAAGGGACAGGGACCACGAGCAGTACTTC
-	TRBV7-2	15	-	TRBJ2-7	CASSLEGGAPYEQYF	TGTGCCAGCAGCTTGGAAGGAGGGGCGCCCTACGAGCAGTACTTC
TRBD2	TRBV28	15	-	TRBJ2-5	CASSSGTSGAETQYF	TGTGCCAGCAGTTCCGGGACTAGCGGAGCAGAGACCCAGTACTTC
-	TRBV29-1	13	few	TRBJ1-1	CSVERQKNTEAFF	TGCAGCGTTGAACGGCAGAAGAACACTGAAGCTTTCTTT
-	TRBV9	15	-	TRBJ2-1	CASSVRAGTYNEQFF	TGTGCCAGCAGCGTACGCGCAGGGACCTACAATGAGCAGTTCTTC
TRBD1	TRBV30	15	-	TRBJ1-4	CAWSPTQGANEKLFF	TGTGCCTGGAGTCCGACGCAGGGGGCTAATGAAAAACTGTTTTTT
TRBD2	TRBV7-3	13	once	TRBJ2-5	CASSLGTSGEWYF	TGTGCCAGCAGCTTAGGGACTAGCGGGGAGTGGTACTTC
-	TRBV7-9	17	-	TRBJ2-2	CASSLGQARPNTGELFF	TGTGCCAGCAGCTTAGGACAGGCGCGTCCGAACACCGGGGAGCTGTTTTTT
-	TRBV4-3	16	-	TRBJ2-3	CASSQAYGGRTDTQYF	TGCGCCAGCAGCCAAGCTTACGGAGGACGCACAGATACGCAGTATTTT
-	TRBV19	14	-	TRBJ1-1	CASTVRGPNTEAFF	TGTGCCAGTACTGTGCGGGGACCGAACACTGAAGCTTTCTTT
-	TRBV18	14	-	TRBJ1-2	CASSTRGANYGYTF	TGTGCCAGCTCAACCAGGGGAGCTAACTATGGCTACACCTTC
-	TRBV28	17	-	TRBJ1-3	CASSSPGQIGPGNTIYF	TGTGCCAGCAGTTCTCCGGGACAAATAGGTCCTGGAAACACCATATATTTT
-	TRBV7-2	16	few	TRBJ1-6	CASSFSSGLLESPLHF	TGTGCCAGCAGCTTCTCCTCGGGACTCCTAGAATCACCCCTCCACTTT
-	TRBV18	16	-	TRBJ1-2	CASSPDLGGADYGYTF	TGTGCCAGCTCACCCGACCTTGGGGGAGCGGACTATGGCTACACCTTC
-	TRBV6-1	12	-	TRBJ1-2	CASSEKTYGYTF	TGTGCCAGCAGTGAAAAGACCTATGGCTACACCTTC
TRBD1	TRBV19	12	-	TRBJ2-7	CASSAGGYEQYF	TGTGCCAGTAGTGCAGGGGGCTACGAGCAGTACTTC
-	TRBV18	12	-	TRBJ2-7	CASSPTGQEQYF	TGTGCCAGCTCACCAACAGGCCAGGAGCAGTACTTC
TRBD1	TRBV28	11	-	TRBJ1-1	CATSRQGAAFF	TGTGCCACCTCGAGACAGGGGGCGGCTTTCTTT
-	TRBV5-1	14	once	TRBJ2-5	CASSLGQIQETQYF	TGCGCCAGCAGCTTGGGACAAATACAAGAGACCCAGTACTTC
-	TRBV5-1	14	-	TRBJ1-1	CASSLQGRIGEAFF	TGCGCCAGCAGCTTGCAGGGGAGGATCGGTGAAGCTTTCTTT
-	TRBV29-1	17	-	TRBJ2-3	CSVEKEPFRGNTDTQYF	TGCAGCGTTGAAAAGGAACCCTTTAGGGGGAACACAGATACGCAGTATTTT
-	TRBV4-3	15	-	TRBJ1-2	CASSQDSDSVYGYTF	TGCGCCAGCAGCCAAGATAGCGACAGTGTCTATGGCTACACCTTC
-	TRBV19	16	-	TRBJ1-1	CASTPGTGEASTEAFF	TGTGCCAGTACCCCCGGGACGGGAGAGGCGAGCACTGAAGCTTTCTTT
TRBD1	TRBV6-5	15	-	TRBJ1-2	CASSYSTGGSYGYTF	TGTGCCAGCAGTTACTCGACAGGGGGTAGCTATGGCTACACCTTC
TRBD1	TRBV19	13	-	TRBJ1-4	CASTRGGLEKLFF	TGTGCCAGTACCCGAGGGGGCCTCGAAAAACTGTTTTTT
-	TRBV6-5	13	-	TRBJ1-1	CASSVPGGTEAFF	TGTGCCAGCAGTGTACCAGGAGGAACTGAAGCTTTCTTT
-	TRBV6-5	13	-	TRBJ1-1	CASREQENTEAFF	TGTGCCAGCAGGGAACAGGAGAACACTGAAGCTTTCTTT
-	TRBV29-1	15	medium-sized	TRBJ2-6	CSVEGGSSGANVLTF	TGCAGCGTTGAAGGTGGAAGCTCTGGGGCCAACGTCCTGACTTTC
TRBD1	TRBV9	15	-	TRBJ1-1	CASSPRQGEDTEAFF	TGTGCCAGCAGCCCTAGACAGGGAGAGGACACTGAAGCTTTCTTT
-	TRBV14	13	-	TRBJ1-6	CASSQASGTPLHF	TGTGCCAGCAGCCAAGCTTCAGGGACACCCCTCCACTTT
-	TRBV18	14	-	TRBJ2-3	CASSRTKGSDTQYF	TGTGCCAGCTCCCGAACAAAGGGGTCAGATACGCAGTATTTT
-	TRBV19	12	-	TRBJ1-1	CASMARATEAFF	TGTGCCAGTATGGCCCGGGCTACTGAAGCTTTCTTT
TRBD1	TRBV28	14	-	TRBJ1-2	CASSSGQGVGGYTF	TGTGCCAGCAGTTCGGGACAGGGGGTTGGTGGCTACACCTTC
TRBD2	TRBV5-4	15	-	TRBJ2-7	CASSPGLAGVNEQYF	TGTGCCAGCAGCCCGGGACTAGCGGGGGTCAACGAGCAGTACTTC
-	TRBV5-1	16	-	TRBJ1-3	CASSLAAGSSGNTIYF	TGCGCCAGCAGCCTAGCGGCGGGATCCTCTGGAAACACCATATATTTT
TRBD1	TRBV29-1	12	-	TRBJ2-7	CSVGTGAGEQYF	TGCAGCGTTGGGACAGGGGCCGGGGAGCAGTACTTC
-	TRBV11-3	16	-	TRBJ2-3	CASSLDRPRGTDTQYF	TGTGCCAGCAGCTTAGATCGGCCCAGGGGTACAGATACGCAGTATTTT
TRBD1	TRBV28	14	few	TRBJ1-2	CASSPGTGYYGYTF	TGTGCCAGCAGTCCCGGGACAGGGTACTATGGCTACACCTTC
TRBD1	TRBV13	16	-	TRBJ1-5	CASSLGQDVSNQPQHF	TGTGCCAGCAGCCTAGGACAGGACGTTAGCAATCAGCCCCAGCATTTT
-	TRBV11-3	14	-	TRBJ2-1	CASSLVGAGNEQFF	TGTGCCAGCAGCTTAGTAGGGGCAGGGAATGAGCAGTTCTTC
TRBD2	TRBV18	16	-	TRBJ2-3	CASSPPSGGGTDTQYF	TGTGCCAGCTCACCACCTAGCGGGGGGGGCACAGATACGCAGTATTTT
-	TRBV7-2	12	-	TRBJ1-1	CASGQAPGTAFF	TGTGCCAGCGGTCAGGCGCCCGGCACAGCTTTCTTT
-	TRBV27	15	-	TRBJ2-7	CASSRHPSDGYEQYF	TGTGCCAGCAGTCGACACCCTTCGGACGGATACGAGCAGTACTTC
TRBD1	TRBV10-2	14	once	TRBJ1-5	CASSPTGLHQPQHF	TGCGCCAGCAGCCCGACAGGGTTACATCAGCCCCAGCATTTT
TRBD1	TRBV5-1	14	-	TRBJ2-7	CASRMGQELDEQYF	TGCGCCAGCAGGATGGGACAGGAACTCGACGAGCAGTACTTC
-	TRBV7-2	15	-	TRBJ2-3	CASSPGHSGTDTQYF	TGTGCCAGCAGCCCAGGACATTCCGGCACAGATACGCAGTATTTT
-	TRBV5-1	15	-	TRBJ2-1	CASSLGGATYNEQFF	TGCGCCAGCAGCTTGGGGGGGGCTACCTACAATGAGCAGTTCTTC
TRBD1	TRBV2	15	-	TRBJ2-7	CASRYDRGLTYEQYF	TGTGCCAGCAGATACGACAGGGGGCTGACCTACGAGCAGTACTTC
TRBD1	TRBV19	14	-	TRBJ1-2	CASISRQGANGYTF	TGTGCCAGTATATCGAGACAGGGGGCTAATGGCTACACCTTC